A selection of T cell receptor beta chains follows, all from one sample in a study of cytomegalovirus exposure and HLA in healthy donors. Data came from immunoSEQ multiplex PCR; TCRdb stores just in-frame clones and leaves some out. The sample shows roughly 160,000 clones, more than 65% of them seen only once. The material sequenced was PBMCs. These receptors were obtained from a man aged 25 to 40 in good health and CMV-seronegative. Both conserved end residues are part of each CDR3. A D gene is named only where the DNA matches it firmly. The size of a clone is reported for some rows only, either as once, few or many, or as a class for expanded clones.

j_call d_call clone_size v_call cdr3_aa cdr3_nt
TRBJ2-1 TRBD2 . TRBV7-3 CASSPRTSGYNEQFF TGTGCCAGCAGCCCGAGGACTAGCGGCTACAATGAGCAGTTCTTC
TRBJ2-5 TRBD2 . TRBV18 CASSPPNREELRETQYF TGTGCCAGCTCACCACCGAATCGGGAGGAACTTCGAGAGACCCAGTACTTC
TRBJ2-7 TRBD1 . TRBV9 CASSVETGGPYEQYF TGTGCCAGCAGCGTAGAAACAGGGGGTCCCTACGAGCAGTACTTC
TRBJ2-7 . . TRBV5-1 CASSSRTAYEQYF TGCGCCAGCAGCTCCAGGACAGCCTACGAGCAGTACTTC
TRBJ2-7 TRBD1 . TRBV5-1 CASSGTGSSYEQYF TGCGCCAGCAGCGGGACAGGAAGCTCCTACGAGCAGTACTTC
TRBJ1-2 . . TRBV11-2 CASSAGGSSMSYTF TGTGCCAGCAGCGCAGGAGGGTCAAGTATGAGCTACACCTTC
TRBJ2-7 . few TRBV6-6 CASTRDTTYEQYF TGTGCCAGCACCCGGGACACTACCTACGAGCAGTACTTC
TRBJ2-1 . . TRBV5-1 CASSLVEQLSYNEQFF TGCGCCAGCAGCTTGGTCGAACAGCTCTCCTACAATGAGCAGTTCTTC
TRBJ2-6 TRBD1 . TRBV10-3 CAINKGQGSPGANVLTF TGTGCCATCAACAAGGGACAGGGATCACCTGGGGCCAACGTCCTGACTTTC
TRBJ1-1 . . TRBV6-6 CASSYSKGGTEAFF TGTGCCAGCAGTTACTCGAAGGGAGGCACTGAAGCTTTCTTT
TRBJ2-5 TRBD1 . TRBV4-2 CASSQEGATGGAETQYF TGTGCCAGCAGCCAAGAGGGGGCGACAGGGGGCGCTGAGACCCAGTACTTC
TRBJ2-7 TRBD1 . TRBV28 CASSTSSGTGGYEQYF TGTGCCAGCAGTACCTCCTCCGGGACAGGGGGTTACGAGCAGTACTTC
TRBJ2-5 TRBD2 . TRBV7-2 CASSLGGLAGGGETQYF TGTGCCAGCAGCTTAGGAGGACTAGCGGGGGGCGGGGAGACCCAGTACTTC
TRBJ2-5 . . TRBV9 CASSEGVWRGLQETQYF TGTGCCAGCAGCGAGGGGGTGTGGCGGGGGTTACAAGAGACCCAGTACTTC
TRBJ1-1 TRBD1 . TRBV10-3 CAISGARGAERTEAFF TGTGCCATCAGTGGTGCCAGGGGGGCGGAACGGACTGAAGCTTTCTTT
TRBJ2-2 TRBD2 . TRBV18 CASSYPSGGISGELFF TGTGCCAGCTCGTACCCTAGCGGGGGAATCTCCGGGGAGCTGTTTTTT
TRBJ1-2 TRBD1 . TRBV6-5 CASSLQGNYGYTF TGTGCCAGCAGTTTACAGGGGAACTATGGCTACACCTTC
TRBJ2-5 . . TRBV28 CASSSGGHTKETQYF TGTGCCAGCAGTTCGGGGGGACATACTAAAGAGACCCAGTACTTC
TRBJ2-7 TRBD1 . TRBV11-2 CASSSQTGTYEQYF TGTGCCAGCAGCTCTCAGACAGGGACCTACGAGCAGTACTTC
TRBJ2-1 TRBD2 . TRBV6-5 CASSYSSGGPEQFF TGTGCCAGCAGTTACTCTAGCGGGGGGCCTGAGCAGTTCTTC
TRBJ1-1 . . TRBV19 CASKFAPDRNTEAFF TGTGCCAGTAAATTCGCTCCCGACAGGAACACTGAAGCTTTCTTT
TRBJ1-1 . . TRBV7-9 CASSLAYSTEMNTEAFF TGTGCCAGCAGCTTAGCTTATTCGACAGAAATGAACACTGAAGCTTTCTTT
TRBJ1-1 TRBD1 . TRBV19 CASRDRGHRDTEAFF TGTGCCAGCCGGGACAGGGGGCACCGGGACACTGAAGCTTTCTTT
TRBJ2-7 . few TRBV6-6 CASSLGGEQYF TGTGCCAGCAGTCTGGGGGGCGAGCAGTACTTC
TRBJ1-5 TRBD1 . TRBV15 CATSRVGGQGAVGSQPQHF TGTGCCACCAGCAGAGTAGGGGGACAGGGGGCGGTGGGAAGCCAGCCCCAGCATTTT
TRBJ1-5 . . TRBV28 CASSLGHSQLNLQPQHF TGTGCCAGCAGTTTGGGTCACTCACAGTTAAATCTTCAGCCCCAGCATTTT
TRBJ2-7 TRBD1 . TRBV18 CASSPPGTGGLYEQYF TGTGCCAGCTCACCACCGGGGACAGGGGGCCTCTACGAGCAGTACTTC
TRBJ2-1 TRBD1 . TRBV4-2 CASSQRQGSGNEQFF TGTGCCAGCAGCCAAAGACAGGGTAGTGGCAATGAGCAGTTCTTC
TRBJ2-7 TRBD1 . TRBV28 CASSSIDRTGGPHYEQYF TGTGCCAGCAGTTCCATCGATCGCACAGGGGGCCCCCACTACGAGCAGTACTTC
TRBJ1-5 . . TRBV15 CATSRAPGGNQPQHF TGTGCCACCAGCAGAGCGCCGGGGGGCAATCAGCCCCAGCATTTT